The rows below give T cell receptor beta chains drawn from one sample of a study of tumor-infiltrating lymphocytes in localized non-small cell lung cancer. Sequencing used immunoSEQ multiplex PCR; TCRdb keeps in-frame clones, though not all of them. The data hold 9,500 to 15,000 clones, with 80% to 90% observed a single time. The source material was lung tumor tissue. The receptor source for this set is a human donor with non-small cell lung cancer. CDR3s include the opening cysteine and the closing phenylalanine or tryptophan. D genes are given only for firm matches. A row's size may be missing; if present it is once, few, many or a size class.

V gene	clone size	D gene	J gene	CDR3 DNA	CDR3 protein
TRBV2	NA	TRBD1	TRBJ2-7	TGTGCCAGTAGGACAGGGGTAGGGCTTGGCGAGCAGTACTTC	CASRTGVGLGEQYF
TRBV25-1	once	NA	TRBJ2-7	TGTGCCAGCAGTGGAGACGTTGCGGAGGAATCCTACGAGCAGTACTTC	CASSGDVAEESYEQYF
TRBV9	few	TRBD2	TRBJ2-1	TGTGCCAGCAGCGTAGCAGGCACGCGGGAGGGTGAGCAGTTCTTC	CASSVAGTREGEQFF
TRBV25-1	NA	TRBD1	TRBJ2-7	TGTGCCAGCAGAAGACAGGGGAGCTCCTACGAGCAGTACTTC	CASRRQGSSYEQYF
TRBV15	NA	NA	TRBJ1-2	TGTGCCACCAGCAGAGACGGGACAAGCTACACCTTC	CATSRDGTSYTF
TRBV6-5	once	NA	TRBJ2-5	TGTGCCAGCAGTTCTTTTAGGGCAGGGTCGTCAGAGACCCAGTACTTC	CASSSFRAGSSETQYF
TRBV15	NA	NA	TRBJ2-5	TGTGCCACCAGCAGAGATGGCAGGGGGGGAGAGACCCAGTACTTC	CATSRDGRGGETQYF
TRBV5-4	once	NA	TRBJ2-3	TGTGCCAGCAGCTTGGCCATGAGCACAGATACGCAGTATTTT	CASSLAMSTDTQYF
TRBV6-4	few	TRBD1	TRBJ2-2	TGTGCCAGCAGTGGGACAGGGGGCACCGGGGAGCTGTTTTTT	CASSGTGGTGELFF
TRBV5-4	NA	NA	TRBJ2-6	TGTGCCAGCAGCTCGCCCCGGATGGAAGGGGGCTCTGGGGCCAACGTCCTGACTTTC	CASSSPRMEGGSGANVLTF
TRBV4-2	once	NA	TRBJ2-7	TGTGCCAGCAGCCAAGAGGGAACCGGCAGGAGCTACGAGCAGTACTTC	CASSQEGTGRSYEQYF
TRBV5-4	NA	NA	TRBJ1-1	TGTGCCAGCAGCTTGGCCCCCACCAGAGAAGCTTTCTTT	CASSLAPTREAFF
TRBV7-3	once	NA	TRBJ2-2	TGTGCCAGCAGCCCCAGAGGGATCGGGGAGCTGTTTTTT	CASSPRGIGELFF
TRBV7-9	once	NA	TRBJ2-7	TGTGCCAGCAGCTTATATTCCCCGTGGGGGCAGGACGAGCAGTACTTC	CASSLYSPWGQDEQYF
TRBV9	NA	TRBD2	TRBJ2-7	TGTGCCAGCAGCGCGCCGACTAGCGGGCCTTCCTACGAGCAGTACTTC	CASSAPTSGPSYEQYF
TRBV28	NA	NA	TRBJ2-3	TGTGCCAGCAGGGATCCGGGGGATACGCAGTATTTT	CASRDPGDTQYF
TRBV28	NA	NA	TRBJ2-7	TGTGCCAGCAGAGGGGTCAACTACGAGCAGTACTTC	CASRGVNYEQYF
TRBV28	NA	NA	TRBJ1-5	TGTGCTTCCGGGCGCTTCCCCGGCGGGAATCAGCCCCAGCATTTT	CASGRFPGGNQPQHF
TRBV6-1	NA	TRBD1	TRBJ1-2	TGTGCCAGCATCGTTCGACAGGGGGAGTATGGCTACACCTTC	CASIVRQGEYGYTF
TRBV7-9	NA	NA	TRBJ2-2	TGTGCCAGCAGCCCCCAGGGGAACACCGGGGAGCTGTTTTTT	CASSPQGNTGELFF
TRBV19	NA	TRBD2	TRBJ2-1	TGTGCCAGTAGCCTCTTCTTAGCGGGAGCAGCCTACAATGAGCAGTTCTTC	CASSLFLAGAAYNEQFF
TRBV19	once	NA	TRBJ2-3	TGTGCCAGTACCCCCAGGGCGGGACACACAGATACGCAGTATTTT	CASTPRAGHTDTQYF
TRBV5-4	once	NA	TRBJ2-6	TGTGCCAGCAGCTTGGGGATAAGCTCTGGGGCCAACGTCCTGACTTTC	CASSLGISSGANVLTF
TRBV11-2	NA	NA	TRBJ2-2	TGTGCCAGCGGTCCCTGGGACTTTAAATTTATTAACACCGGGGAGCTGTTTTTT	CASGPWDFKFINTGELFF
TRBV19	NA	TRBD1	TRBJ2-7	TGTGCCAGTAGTAAACGGGACAGGGGTGACTACGAGCAGTACTTC	CASSKRDRGDYEQYF
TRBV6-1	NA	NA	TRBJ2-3	TGTGCCAGCAGTGAATATTGGGATAGTACTGATACGCAGTATTTT	CASSEYWDSTDTQYF
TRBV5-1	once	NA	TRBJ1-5	TGCGCCAGCAGCTTGTGGGGCAATAGCAATCAGCCCCAGCATTTT	CASSLWGNSNQPQHF
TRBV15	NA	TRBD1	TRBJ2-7	TGTGCCACCAGCCGTACAGGGGGCACCTACGAGCAGTACTTC	CATSRTGGTYEQYF
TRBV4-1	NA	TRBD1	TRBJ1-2	TGCGCCAGCAGCTACGGGACAGGCGCCTATGGCTACACCTTC	CASSYGTGAYGYTF
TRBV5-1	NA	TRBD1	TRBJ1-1	TGCGCCAGCAGGTACGGACAGGGGAACGGTGAAGCTTTCTTT	CASRYGQGNGEAFF
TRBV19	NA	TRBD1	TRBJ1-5	TGTGCCAGTAGCAAAAGAAGACAGGGTGACCAGCCCCAGCATTTT	CASSKRRQGDQPQHF
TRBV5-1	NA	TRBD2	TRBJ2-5	TGCGCCAGCAGCCCCGGGACTAGCGGGCAAGAGACCCAGTACTTC	CASSPGTSGQETQYF
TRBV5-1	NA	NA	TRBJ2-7	TGCGCCAGCAGCTTGGGGTTCCAGAAGGGCGAGCAGTACTTC	CASSLGFQKGEQYF
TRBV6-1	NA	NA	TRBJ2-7	TGTGCCAGCAGTGAAGGGGGCTCCTACGAGCAGTACTTC	CASSEGGSYEQYF
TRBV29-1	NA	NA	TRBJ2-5	TGCAGCGCCTCCCGAAATCTCGGGCAAGAGACCCAGTACTTC	CSASRNLGQETQYF
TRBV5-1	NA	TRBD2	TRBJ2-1	TGCGCCAGCAGCTTGGGCATGGGCGGGAGCTCCTACAATGAGCAGTTCTTC	CASSLGMGGSSYNEQFF